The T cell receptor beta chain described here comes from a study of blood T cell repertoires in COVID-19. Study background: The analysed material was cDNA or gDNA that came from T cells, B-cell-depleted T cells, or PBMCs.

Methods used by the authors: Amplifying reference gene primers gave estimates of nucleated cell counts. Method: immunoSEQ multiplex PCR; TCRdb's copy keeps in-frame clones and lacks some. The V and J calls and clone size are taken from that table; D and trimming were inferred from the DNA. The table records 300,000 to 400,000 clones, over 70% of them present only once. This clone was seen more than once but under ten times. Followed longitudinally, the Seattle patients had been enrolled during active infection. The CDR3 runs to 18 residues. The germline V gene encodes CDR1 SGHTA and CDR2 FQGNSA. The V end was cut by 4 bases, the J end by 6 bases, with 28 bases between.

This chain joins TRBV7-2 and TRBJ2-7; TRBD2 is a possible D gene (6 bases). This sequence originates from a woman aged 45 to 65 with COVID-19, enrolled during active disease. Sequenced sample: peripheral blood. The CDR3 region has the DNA TGTGCCAGCAGCTGGGGGGTGGCGGGACCTATGCTGGGTTTCGAGCAGTACTTC. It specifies CASSWGVAGPMLGFEQYF.